The present TCR beta chain was sequenced within a study of blood T cells in healthy people across ages. Study outcomes and limitations: Whereas aged donors had fewer naive CD4+ cells, long-lived donors had more of them and higher diversity. Unknown CMV status may confound age-related changes in expanded clones.

Using a J-beta primer mix together with a sample-barcoded 5' primer, a second PCR was run for about 7 to 12 cycles. TCRdb reanalysed the 5' RACE reads using MiXCR and keeps one entry per CDR3 protein. This table has about 1.6 million distinct CDR3 sequences, roughly 32% appearing once. Points on this clonotype: Its target is unknown.

V dropped 10 bases and J dropped 0; count of bases not matched to a gene: 10. The CDR3 length is 15 residues. Germline-derived CDR1 and CDR2 are MNHEY and SMNVEV (reference sequence). The sequencing input was blood. V usage is TRBV27 and J usage is TRBJ2-7, with 9 nucleotides matching TRBD1. This receptor was taken from a woman younger than 45 in good health. CDR3 bases: TGTGCCAACCGGGACAGGGCCTACAGCTCCTACGAGCAGTACTTC. It codes for CANRDRAYSSYEQYF.